A single sample gave rise to the 10 T cell receptor beta chains below, sequenced in a study of blood T cells in healthy people across ages. Combining a sample-barcoded 5' primer with a J-beta primer mix, a second PCR ran for 7 to 11 cycles. MiXCR, run by TCRdb on the 5' RACE reads, gives a single entry per CDR3 protein. The repertoire consists of 850,000 to 1,100,000 distinct CDR3 sequences, with less than 45% occurring once and the leading ten covering around 12%. The sequencing input was blood. All receptors come from a man between 18 and 35 years old in good health.

This clonotype was observed a few times. J is TRBJ2-3 and V is TRBV5-1; D ambiguous. The CDR3 covers 14 residues. CDR1 SGHRS and CDR2 YFSETQ come from the germline V gene. V was pared by 2 bases and J by 2 bases, with 9 bases between. The CDR3 coding sequence is TGCGCCAGCAGCTTACCTATAGACACAGATACGCAGTATTTT. It is translated as CASSLPIDTDTQYF.

In this sample, this clonotype turned up a few times. The chain couples TRBV6-6 to TRBJ2-3; D call uncertain. The V and J ends lost 7 bases and 6 bases respectively, with 17 bases between them. Per germline, CDR1 MNHNY and CDR2 SVGAGI (reference sequence). The CDR3 loop spans 14 amino acids. The chain's CDR3 is CASTSVPTTDTQYF. The CDR3 DNA reads as TGTGCCAGCACCTCGGTGCCTACCACGGATACGCAGTATTTT.

The J gene is TRBJ1-4, the V gene TRBV6-5, with 7 bases that match TRBD1. The CDR3 contains 15 residues. With 6 bases clipped from V and 2 bases from J, the junction kept 6 bases outside the gene matches. In germline, CDR1 is MNHEY, CDR2 SVGAGI. For the CDR3, the DNA is TGTGCCAGCAGATCCGGACAGGTCACTAATGAAAAACTGTTTTTT. As protein: CASRSGQVTNEKLFF.

Here the CDR3 reads CSAKGEGTEAFF. The CDR3 DNA reads TGCAGTGCCAAAGGGGAAGGCACTGAAGCTTTCTTT. V usage is TRBV20-1 and J usage is TRBJ1-1; a possible D gene is TRBD1 (5 bases). The germline V gene has CDR1 DFQATT and CDR2 SNEGSKA (reference sequence). V lost 6 bases and J 4 bases, leaving 12 bases between the germline ends. This CDR3 spans 12 amino acids.

This clonotype was seen a few times. The V gene is TRBV10-3, the J gene TRBJ2-3, with TRBD1 as a possible D gene (6 bases). The CDR3 covers 15 residues. CDR1 ENHRY and CDR2 SYGVKD come from the germline V gene. V was clipped by 5 bases and J by 4 bases, with 16 bases between them. The CDR3 reads CAISRAGEHADTQYF. CDR3 nucleotides: TGTGCCATCAGTCGGGCAGGGGAGCATGCAGATACGCAGTATTTT.

The chain joins TRBV2 to TRBJ2-5; 7 nucleotides agree with TRBD1. This CDR3 is built from 13 residues. The ends lost 7 bases at V and 6 bases at J; junction bases unmatched: 8. Germline V lookup: CDR1 SNHLY, CDR2 FYNNEI. CDR3 nucleotides: TGTGCCAGCATTTCAGGGGGAGCACAGACCCAGTACTTC. It is translated as CASISGGAQTQYF. The variable domain in full, with the rest retrieved from reference TRBV2 and TRBJ2-5, is EPEVTQTPSHQVTQMGQEVILRCVPISNHLYFYWYRQILGQKVEFLVSFYNNEISEKSEIFDDQFSVERPDGSNFTLKIRSTKLEDSAMYFCASISGGAQTQYFGPGTRLLVL.

This clonotype was counted a few times. The chain has TRBV11-3 and TRBJ2-3; D is ambiguous. The CDR3 spans 13 residues. Germline loops: CDR1 SGHNT, CDR2 YENEEA. Trimming took 5 bases from V and 6 from J, leaving 12 bases between them. CDR3 sequence (DNA): TGTGCCAGCAGCCGGAATGTGAGGGATACGCAGTATTTT. Residues: CASSRNVRDTQYF. Filled out from reference TRBV11-3 and TRBJ2-3, the complete variable domain reads EAGVVQSPRYKIIEKKQPVAFWCNPISGHNTLYWYLQNLGQGPELLIRYENEEAVDDSQLPKDRFSAERLKGVDSTLKIQPAELGDSAVYLCASSRNVRDTQYFGPGTRLTVL.

On this clonotype itself: Sequence at one end of the junction differs from germline and may be a read error. The chain links TRBV20-1 to TRBJ1-1; D call uncertain. CDR3 size: 14 residues. Germline lookup yields CDR1 DFQATT and CDR2 SNEGSKA (reference sequence). The CDR3 DNA is TGCAGTACTAGATTCCGGACCCGGGGCACTGAAGCTTTCTTT. Its translation is CSTRFRTRGTEAFF.

The rearrangement links TRBV12-3 or TRBV12-4 to TRBJ1-2; D not certain. The V and J ends lost 1 base and 7 bases respectively, with 16 bases between them. This CDR3 spans 15 amino acids. CDR3 bases: TGTGCCAGCAGTTTAGGTGGCAGACCATCGGCTGGCTACACCTTC. Translation: CASSLGGRPSAGYTF.

This sequence joins TRBV10-3 and TRBJ1-4; D not resolved. Germline assignment: CDR1 ENHRY and CDR2 SYGVKD. Trimming removed 11 bases at V and 0 bases at J, with 10 bases between. This CDR3 region has 13 residues. For the CDR3, the DNA is TGTGCCGCCCCAGAAACAACTAATGAAAAACTGTTTTTT. Its protein is CAAPETTNEKLFF.